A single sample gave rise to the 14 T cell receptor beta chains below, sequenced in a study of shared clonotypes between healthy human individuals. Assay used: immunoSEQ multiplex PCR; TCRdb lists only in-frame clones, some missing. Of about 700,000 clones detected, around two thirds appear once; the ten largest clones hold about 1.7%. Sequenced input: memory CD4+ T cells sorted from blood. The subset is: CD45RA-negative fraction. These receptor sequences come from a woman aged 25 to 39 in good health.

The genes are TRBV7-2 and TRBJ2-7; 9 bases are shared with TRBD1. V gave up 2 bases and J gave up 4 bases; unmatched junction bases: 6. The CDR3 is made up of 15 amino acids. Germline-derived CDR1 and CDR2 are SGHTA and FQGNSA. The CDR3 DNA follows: TGTGCCAGCAGCTTACCCGGGACAGGGTTTTACGAGCAGTACTTC. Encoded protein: CASSLPGTGFYEQYF.

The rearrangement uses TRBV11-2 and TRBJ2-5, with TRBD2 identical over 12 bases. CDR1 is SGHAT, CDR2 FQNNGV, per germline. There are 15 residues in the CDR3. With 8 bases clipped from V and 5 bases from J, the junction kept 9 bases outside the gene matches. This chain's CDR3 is CASSPGGTSGETQYF. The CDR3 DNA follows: TGTGCCAGCTCCCCGGGCGGGACTAGCGGGGAGACCCAGTACTTC.

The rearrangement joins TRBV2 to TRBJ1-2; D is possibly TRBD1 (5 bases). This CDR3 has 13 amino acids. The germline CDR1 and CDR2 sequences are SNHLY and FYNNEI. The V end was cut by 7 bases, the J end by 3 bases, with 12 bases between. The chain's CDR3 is CASIFQGDYGYTF. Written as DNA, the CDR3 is TGTGCCAGCATTTTTCAGGGAGACTATGGCTACACCTTC.

The CDR3 bases are TGTGCCAGCAGTCCATCCGGGGGCGGCTCCTACGAGCAGTACTTC. Protein product: CASSPSGGGSYEQYF. The genes are TRBV2 and TRBJ2-7; the D call may be TRBD1 or TRBD2 (6 bases each). This CDR3 spans 15 amino acids. CDR1 and CDR2 from the germline V gene are SNHLY and FYNNEI. V shed 5 bases and J shed 0 bases, with 14 bases lying between them. The entire variable domain, with the rest obtained from reference TRBV2 and TRBJ2-7, is as follows: EPEVTQTPSHQVTQMGQEVILRCVPISNHLYFYWYRQILGQKVEFLVSFYNNEISEKSEIFDDQFSVERPDGSNFTLKIRSTKLEDSAMYFCASSPSGGGSYEQYFGPGTRLTVT.

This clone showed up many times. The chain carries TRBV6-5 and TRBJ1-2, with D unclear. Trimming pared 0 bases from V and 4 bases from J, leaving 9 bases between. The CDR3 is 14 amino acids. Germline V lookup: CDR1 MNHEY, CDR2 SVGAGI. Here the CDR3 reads CASSYSKGFYGYTF. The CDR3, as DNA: TGTGCCAGCAGTTACTCCAAGGGCTTCTATGGCTACACCTTC.

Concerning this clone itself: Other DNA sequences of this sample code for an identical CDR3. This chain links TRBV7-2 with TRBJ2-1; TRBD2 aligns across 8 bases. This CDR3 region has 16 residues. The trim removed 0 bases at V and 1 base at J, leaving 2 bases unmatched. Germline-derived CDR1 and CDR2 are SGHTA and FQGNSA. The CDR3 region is CASSLASGSSYNEQFF. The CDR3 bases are TGTGCCAGCAGCTTAGCAAGCGGGAGTTCCTACAATGAGCAGTTCTTC.

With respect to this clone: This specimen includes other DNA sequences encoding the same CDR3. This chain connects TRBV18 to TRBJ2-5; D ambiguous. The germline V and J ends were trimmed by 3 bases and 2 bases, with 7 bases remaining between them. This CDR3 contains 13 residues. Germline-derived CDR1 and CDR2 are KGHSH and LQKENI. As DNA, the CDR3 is TGTGCCAGCTCACCTAGTCCTCAAGAGACCCAGTACTTC. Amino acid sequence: CASSPSPQETQYF.

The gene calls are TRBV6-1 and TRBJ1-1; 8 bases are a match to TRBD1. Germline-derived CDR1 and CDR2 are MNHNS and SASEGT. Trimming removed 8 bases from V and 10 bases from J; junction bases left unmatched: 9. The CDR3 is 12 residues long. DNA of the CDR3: TGTGCCAGCCACTCCGGACAGGGACGAGCTTTCTTT. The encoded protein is CASHSGQGRAFF.

The chain's CDR3 is CASSPPSGDTDTQYF. CDR3 nucleotide sequence: TGTGCCAGCTCACCACCCAGCGGGGACACAGATACGCAGTATTTT. This chain joins TRBV18 and TRBJ2-3, with 7 nucleotides matching TRBD2. This CDR3 is 15 amino acids long. In germline, CDR1 is KGHSH, CDR2 LQKENI. V lost 0 bases to trimming and J lost 2 bases; unmatched junction nucleotides: 2.

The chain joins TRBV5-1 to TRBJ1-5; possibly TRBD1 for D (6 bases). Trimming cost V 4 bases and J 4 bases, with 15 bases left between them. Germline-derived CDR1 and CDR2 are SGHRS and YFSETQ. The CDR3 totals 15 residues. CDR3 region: CASSPEGGVNQPQHF. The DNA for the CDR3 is TGCGCCAGCAGCCCGGAAGGGGGAGTAAATCAGCCCCAGCATTTT.

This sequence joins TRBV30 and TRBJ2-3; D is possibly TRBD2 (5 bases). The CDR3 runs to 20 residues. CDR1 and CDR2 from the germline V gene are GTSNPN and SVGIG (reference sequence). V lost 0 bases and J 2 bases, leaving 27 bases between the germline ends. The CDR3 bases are TGTGCCTGGAGTGTACTGAGAGCCCACACGAGCGTGCGGGCCACAGATACGCAGTATTTT. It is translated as CAWSVLRAHTSVRATDTQYF.

The CDR3 reads CASSERSSLVYEQYF. CDR3 bases: TGCGCCAGCAGTGAAAGGAGTTCGTTGGTCTACGAGCAGTACTTC. The chain is built from TRBV10-2 and TRBJ2-7; D not certain. Germline CDR1 and CDR2: WSHSY and SAAADI. V lost 3 bases, J lost 3 bases, and 15 bases lay in between. The CDR3 extends over 15 amino acids.

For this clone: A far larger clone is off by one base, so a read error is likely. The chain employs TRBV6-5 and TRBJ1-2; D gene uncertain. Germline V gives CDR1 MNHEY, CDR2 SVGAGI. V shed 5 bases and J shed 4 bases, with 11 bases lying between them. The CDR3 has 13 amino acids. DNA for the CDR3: TGTGCCAGCAGTCTACGACAACGCTATGGCTACACCTTC. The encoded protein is CASSLRQRYGYTF.

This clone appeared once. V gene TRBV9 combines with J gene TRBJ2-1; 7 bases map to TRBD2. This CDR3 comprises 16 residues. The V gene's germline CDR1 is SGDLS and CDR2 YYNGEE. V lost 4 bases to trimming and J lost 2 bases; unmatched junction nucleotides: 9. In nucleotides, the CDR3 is TGTGCCAGCAGCCCCAGACTAGCAGCTACCTACAATGAGCAGTTCTTC. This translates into CASSPRLAATYNEQFF. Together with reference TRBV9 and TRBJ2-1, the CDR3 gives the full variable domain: DSGVTQTPKHLITATGQRVTLRCSPRSGDLSVYWYQQSLDQGLQFLIQYYNGEERAKGNILERFSAQQFPDLHSELNLSSLELGDSALYFCASSPRLAATYNEQFFGPGTRLTVL.